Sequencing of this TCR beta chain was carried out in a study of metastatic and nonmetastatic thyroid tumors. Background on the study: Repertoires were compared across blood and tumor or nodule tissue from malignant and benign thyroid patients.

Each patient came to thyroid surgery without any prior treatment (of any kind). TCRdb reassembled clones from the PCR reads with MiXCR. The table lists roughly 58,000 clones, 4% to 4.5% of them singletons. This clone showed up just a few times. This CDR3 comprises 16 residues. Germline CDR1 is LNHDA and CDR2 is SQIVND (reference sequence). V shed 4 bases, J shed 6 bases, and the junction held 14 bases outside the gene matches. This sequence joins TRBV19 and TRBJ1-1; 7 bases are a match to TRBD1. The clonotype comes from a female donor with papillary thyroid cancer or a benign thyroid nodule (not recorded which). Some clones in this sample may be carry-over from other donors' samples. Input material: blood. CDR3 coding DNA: TGTGCCAGTAGTAGTATAACAGGGGTAGGAAACGCTGAAGCTTTCTTT. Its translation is CASSSITGVGNAEAFF.